The rows below give T cell receptor beta chains drawn from one sample of a study of blood T cells in healthy people across ages. One entry per CDR3 protein results from TCRdb running MiXCR on the 5' RACE reads. The repertoire holds about 970,000 distinct CDR3 sequences, with roughly 51% as singletons. Material for sequencing was blood. All receptors come from a woman aged 60 to 75 in good health. CDR3s include the opening cysteine and the closing phenylalanine or tryptophan. The order of the fields is V gene, J gene, D gene, clone size, CDR3 protein, CDR3 DNA. A D gene is named only where the DNA matches it firmly. Rows give clone size only sometimes, using once, few, many, or a class for an expanded clone.

v_gene: TRBV4-1; j_gene: TRBJ2-3; d_gene: -; abundance: few; CDR3aa: CFGAMGEQYSTDTQYF; CDR3nt: TGTTTCGGGGCAATGGGGGAACAATACAGCACAGATACGCAGTATTTT
v_gene: TRBV6-6; j_gene: TRBJ1-1; d_gene: -; abundance: -; CDR3aa: CASSHKGVLYTEAFF; CDR3nt: TGTGCCAGCAGCCACAAGGGGGTACTTTACACTGAAGCTTTCTTT
v_gene: TRBV28; j_gene: TRBJ2-5; d_gene: TRBD1; abundance: few; CDR3aa: CASIKITGQGAIEQYF; CDR3nt: TGTGCCAGCATCAAAATAACGGGACAGGGGGCTATTGAGCAGTACTTC
v_gene: TRBV6-2/TRBV6-3; j_gene: TRBJ1-2; d_gene: -; abundance: -; CDR3aa: CASSPTLVHGYTF; CDR3nt: TGTGCCAGCAGTCCTACATTGGTGCATGGCTACACCTTC
v_gene: TRBV6-2/TRBV6-3; j_gene: TRBJ1-4; d_gene: -; abundance: once; CDR3aa: CASSSRARAPLEKLFF; CDR3nt: TGTGCCAGCAGTTCTCGGGCGAGGGCCCCCTTGGAAAAACTGTTTTTT
v_gene: TRBV3-1; j_gene: TRBJ2-3; d_gene: -; abundance: once; CDR3aa: CASSQEGRKYTDTQYF; CDR3nt: TGTGCCAGCAGCCAAGAAGGGAGAAAGTACACAGATACGCAGTATTTT
v_gene: TRBV20-1; j_gene: TRBJ2-7; d_gene: -; abundance: -; CDR3aa: CSARERLGGEQYF; CDR3nt: TGCAGTGCTAGAGAGCGACTAGGGGGCGAGCAGTACTTC
v_gene: TRBV7-9; j_gene: TRBJ2-1; d_gene: -; abundance: few; CDR3aa: CASSRNSYEQFF; CDR3nt: TGTGCCAGCAGTCGGAATAGCTATGAGCAGTTCTTC
v_gene: TRBV6-2/TRBV6-3; j_gene: TRBJ2-3; d_gene: -; abundance: -; CDR3aa: CASREWGSVDTQYF; CDR3nt: TGTGCCAGCAGGGAGTGGGGGAGTGTCGATACGCAGTATTTT
v_gene: TRBV29-1; j_gene: TRBJ2-5; d_gene: -; abundance: few; CDR3aa: CSVEAKETQYF; CDR3nt: TGCAGCGTTGAGGCCAAAGAGACCCAGTACTTC
v_gene: TRBV29-1; j_gene: TRBJ2-3; d_gene: TRBD2; abundance: -; CDR3aa: CSVGGLAGYTSTDTQYF; CDR3nt: TGCAGCGTTGGGGGACTAGCGGGCTATACTAGCACAGATACGCAGTATTTT